The subject of this entry is one T cell receptor (beta chain). Its target is unknown. Repertoires were generated with immunoSEQ multiplex PCR, while TCRdb's copy carries only in-frame clones and drops some. The sample lists 1,400,000 or so clones, approximately 98.5% occurring once. The donors, healthy adults who were HIV-negative, had experienced no recent acute infections or vaccinations. The sample originates from a study of shared clonotypes between healthy human individuals. Study-wide results and caveats: Some naive CD4 clonotypes, about 5.5%, turned up in common across several donors.

Sequences were obtained from naive CD4+ T cells sorted from blood. Noted subset: CD45RA+ positively selected. The source is a man in his thirties or forties in good health.

As DNA, the CDR3 is TGTGCCAGTAGTATCCCTAGGGGGTCGGTGAGCAATCAGCCCCAGCATTTT. It codes for CASSIPRGSVSNQPQHF. The chain couples TRBV19 to TRBJ1-5, with a possible D match to TRBD1 (6 bases). V lost 3 bases and J lost 1, with 16 bases in between. This CDR3 has 17 residues. Germline CDR1 is LNHDA and CDR2 is SQIVND (reference sequence).